This TCR beta chain was identified during a study of blood T cell repertoires in COVID-19. The overall study: Spain, Italy and the United States supplied samples that represented acute and convalescent COVID-19. T cells, B-cell-depleted T cells, or PBMCs supplied cDNA or gDNA.

TCRdb keeps only in-frame clones here, not all; method: immunoSEQ multiplex PCR. Here the sample spans around 200,000 clones, around 88% being singletons. This CDR3 spans 11 amino acids. CDR1 is LNHDA, CDR2 SQIVND, per germline (reference sequence). Specimen: peripheral blood. V gene TRBV19 combines with J gene TRBJ2-1; possibly TRBD2 for D (6 bases). This clonotype was sampled from a man aged 35 to 55 with active or convalescent COVID-19. The CDR3 loop reads CSGGSYNEQFF. The CDR3 region has the DNA TGTTCCGGGGGTTCCTACAATGAGCAGTTCTTC.